This passage covers 4 T cell receptor beta chains from one sample sequenced in a study of blood T cell repertoires in COVID-19. Profiled with immunoSEQ multiplex PCR; TCRdb holds only in-frame clones, not every one. Of 87,000 or so clones in the sample, over 80% were seen once. Sequencing used peripheral blood. Every receptor here comes from a woman aged 80 or older with active or convalescent COVID-19.

The chain uses TRBV7-2 and TRBJ1-1, with 7 bases fitting TRBD1. Germline V CDR1 and CDR2: SGHTA, FQGNSA. V lost 10 bases, J lost 3 bases, and 11 bases stayed unmatched. The CDR3 extends over 14 amino acids. CDR3 DNA: TGTGCCACCCTACAGGGGAAGGGGGACACTGAAGCTTTCTTT. Translating it yields CATLQGKGDTEAFF.

The table lists this clone with a count of one. V gene TRBV30 combines with J gene TRBJ2-1; D perhaps matches TRBD2 (6 bases). Germline V gene lookup returns CDR1 GTSNPN and CDR2 SVGIG (reference sequence). The V end was cut by 1 base, the J end by 12 bases, with 10 bases between. This CDR3 has 11 amino acids. The chain's CDR3 is CAWSAAGPQFF. CDR3 DNA sequence: TGTGCCTGGAGTGCCGCGGGACCGCAGTTCTTC.

This chain's CDR3 is CASRTGQGPTNEKLFF. The CDR3 DNA sequence: TGTGCCAGCAGAACAGGACAGGGCCCAACTAATGAAAAACTGTTTTTT. The chain combines TRBV6-6 with TRBJ1-4; 8 nucleotides line up with TRBD1. After removal of 6 bases from V and 0 bases from J, the junction contained 6 bases not matched to a gene. The CDR3 runs to 16 residues. Germline values: CDR1 MNHNY, CDR2 SVGAGI (reference sequence).

This clone was observed once. The genes are TRBV5-5 and TRBJ2-1; D gene unclear. Trimming cost V 4 bases and J 4 bases, with 9 bases left between them. Germline-derived CDR1 and CDR2 are SGHKS and YYEKEE (reference sequence). The CDR3 has 13 residues. The CDR3: CASSPVGYNEQFF. CDR3 coding DNA: TGTGCCAGCAGCCCAGTCGGGTACAATGAGCAGTTCTTC.